Following are 12 T cell receptor beta chains from one sample sequenced in a study of T cell changes during pregnancy in multiple sclerosis. Profiled with immunoSEQ multiplex PCR; TCRdb holds only in-frame clones, not every one. The table shows about 38,000 clones, with 91% occurring only once. Sequenced material: CD8+ T cells from peripheral blood mononuclear cells, taken in the second trimester of pregnancy. The receptor source for this set is a female donor with multiple sclerosis, enrolled in a pregnancy study.

The chain couples TRBV28 to TRBJ2-6, with D perhaps matching TRBD2 (6 bases). The CDR3 is 13 amino acids. Germline V gene sequence: CDR1 MDHEN, CDR2 SYDVKM. Trimming shortened V by 3 bases and J by 8 bases, and 8 bases separated the two germline ends. The CDR3 protein is CASSFGGTNVLTF. The CDR3 coding sequence is TGTGCCAGCAGTTTCGGGGGTACCAACGTCCTGACTTTC.

The chain has TRBV27 and TRBJ1-2; the D is unclear. The germline V gene encodes CDR1 MNHEY and CDR2 SMNVEV (reference sequence). V lost 0 bases and J 8 bases, leaving 10 bases between the germline ends. This CDR3 contains 13 residues. The DNA of the CDR3 is TGTGCCAGCAGTTTATCGGCGGTAGGCGGCTACACCTTC. This translates into CASSLSAVGGYTF.

The table lists this clone with a count of one. This rearrangement joins TRBV14 to TRBJ1-1; D gene unclear. The germline V and J ends were trimmed by 5 bases and 4 bases, with 11 bases remaining between them. The CDR3 length is 13 residues. CDR1 SGHDN and CDR2 FVKESK come from the germline V gene. CDR3 in amino acids: CASSFEGPTEAFF. The CDR3 bases are TGTGCCAGCAGCTTTGAGGGTCCCACTGAAGCTTTCTTT.

The rearrangement links TRBV11-3 to TRBJ2-1; D is ambiguous. V was clipped by 0 bases and J by 2 bases, with 5 bases between them. The V gene's germline CDR1 is SGHNT and CDR2 YENEEA. The length of the CDR3 is 14 residues. In DNA form, the CDR3 reads TGTGCCAGCAGCTTAGACGGTACCTACAATGAGCAGTTCTTC. Residues: CASSLDGTYNEQFF.

The V and J genes are TRBV12-5 and TRBJ2-5, with 8 bases lining up with TRBD1. CDR3 length: 15 residues. J gave up 5 bases and V 11 bases, and 16 bases lay outside the gene matches. Per the germline V gene, CDR1 is LGHNT and CDR2 is FRNRAP. Here the CDR3 reads CARPRTGWFGETQYF. CDR3 in DNA: TGTGCTCGTCCGCGGACAGGGTGGTTTGGGGAGACCCAGTACTTC.

The chain employs TRBV25-1 and TRBJ2-1, with 8 bases lining up with TRBD1. The germline CDR1 and CDR2 sequences are MGHDK and SYGVNS. CDR3 length equals 16 residues. V trimming: 2 bases; J trimming: 0 bases; junction bases outside the gene matches: 3. The CDR3 reads CASSELGQGSYNEQFF. The CDR3 bases are TGTGCCAGCAGTGAACTCGGACAGGGCTCCTACAATGAGCAGTTCTTC.

This chain links TRBV6-5 with TRBJ1-1; TRBD1 agrees at 9 bases. The CDR3 extends over 13 amino acids. V trimming: 6 bases; J trimming: 5 bases; junction bases outside the gene matches: 4. The V gene's germline CDR1 is MNHEY and CDR2 SVGAGI. The CDR3 coding sequence is TGTGCCAGCAGGGGGACAGGGAGGACTGAAGCTTTCTTT. Translated: CASRGTGRTEAFF.

This chain joins TRBV11-2 and TRBJ1-5, with 8 nucleotides matching TRBD1. V was clipped by 6 bases and J by 0 bases; unmatched bases: 1. The CDR3 is 14 residues long. Germline V CDR1 and CDR2: SGHAT, FQNNGV. The CDR3 DNA is TGTGCCAGCAGAGGACAGGGTAGCAATCAGCCCCAGCATTTT. Its protein product is CASRGQGSNQPQHF.

The sample holds a few counts of this clone. The V call is TRBV7-9, the J call TRBJ1-2; the match to TRBD1 covers 7 bases. V dropped 5 bases and J dropped 8; count of bases not matched to a gene: 5. The CDR3 spans 12 residues. In germline, CDR1 is SEHNR, CDR2 FQNEAQ (reference sequence). CDR3 in DNA: TGTGCCAGCAGCCCGGGGACAGTCGGCTACACCTTC. It is translated as CASSPGTVGYTF. The variable domain in full, with the rest retrieved from reference TRBV7-9 and TRBJ1-2, is DTGVSQNPRHKITKRGQNVTFRCDPISEHNRLYWYRQTLGQGPEFLTYFQNEAQLEKSRLLSDRFSAERPKGSFSTLEIQRTEQGDSAMYLCASSPGTVGYTFGSGTRLTVV.

The chain employs TRBV5-6 and TRBJ2-7; 8 nucleotides agree with TRBD1. V gave up 4 bases and J gave up 4 bases; unmatched junction bases: 4. The CDR3 sequence is 13 residues long. The germline V gene encodes CDR1 SGHDT and CDR2 YYEEEE. The CDR3 coding sequence is TGTGCCAGCAGCCTCGACAGGGGTTACGAGCAGTACTTC. It yields the protein CASSLDRGYEQYF.

The chain employs TRBV27 and TRBJ1-1; TRBD1 aligns across 10 bases. CDR1 and CDR2 (germline): MNHEY, SMNVEV (reference sequence). Losses at the gene ends were 3 bases for V and 4 bases for J; bases not matched to a gene: 5. CDR3 length equals 15 residues. The DNA for the CDR3 is TGTGCCAGCAGTTTCAGTGGGACAGGGGCCACTGAAGCTTTCTTT. Protein: CASSFSGTGATEAFF.

This clone was picked up one time. The chain joins TRBV7-7 to TRBJ2-7; 16 bases match TRBD2. V lost 5 bases and J lost 7; bases outside the gene matches: 2. Germline CDR1 reads SSHAT; CDR2 reads FNYEAQ (reference sequence). This CDR3 is built from 14 residues. The CDR3 nucleotides read TGTGCCAGCAGCACGGGACTAGCGGGAGGGGAGCAGTACTTC. Translating it yields CASSTGLAGGEQYF.